A single sample gave rise to the 17 T cell receptor beta chains below, sequenced in a study of cytomegalovirus exposure and HLA in healthy donors. This table comes from immunoSEQ multiplex PCR, and its TCRdb copy is limited to in-frame clones, with some not included. The sample lists about 110,000 clones; roughly 95% were seen once. Sequenced: PBMCs. The receptors come from a woman younger than 30 in good health and CMV-seronegative.

This clone showed up just once. The gene calls are TRBV4-2 and TRBJ2-5; the D gene is possibly TRBD1 (5 bases). Germline V gene data show CDR1 as LGHNA and CDR2 as YNFKEQ. The CDR3 contains 16 residues. Trimming took off 1 base at V and 3 bases at J, with 15 bases between the two ends. The CDR3 DNA reads as TGTGCCAGCAGCCAAGGGCAGGGTGGCATAGAAGAGACCCAGTACTTC. Translated: CASSQGQGGIEETQYF.

In DNA form, the CDR3 reads TGTGCCAGCAGCTTGGTAGGCAGGGGGGACACTGAAGCTTTCTTT. This translates into CASSLVGRGDTEAFF. This chain connects TRBV5-4 to TRBJ1-1; 7 nucleotides align to TRBD1. J gave up 3 bases and V 0 bases, and 5 bases lay outside the gene matches. Germline values: CDR1 SGHNT, CDR2 YYREEE (reference sequence). This CDR3 has 15 amino acids. Looking up the rest from reference TRBV5-4 and TRBJ1-1 gives the full variable domain: ETGVTQSPTHLIKTRGQQVTLRCSSQSGHNTVSWYQQALGQGPQFIFQYYREEENGRGNFPPRFSGLQFPNYSSELNVNALELDDSALYLCASSLVGRGDTEAFFGQGTRLTVV.

This chain joins TRBV5-1 and TRBJ1-6; possible D gene TRBD1, 6 bases. The CDR3 has 18 amino acids. V lost 0 bases, J lost 8 bases, and 21 bases lay in between. CDR1 SGHRS and CDR2 YFSETQ come from the germline V gene. CDR3 nucleotides: TGCGCCAGCAGCTTGGAGGGGGGGCTCACCCAGTTTCATTCACCCCTCCACTTT. As protein: CASSLEGGLTQFHSPLHF.

This chain links TRBV9 with TRBJ2-3; D ambiguous. CDR1 and CDR2 from the germline V gene are SGDLS and YYNGEE. V was shortened by 0 bases and J by 2 bases, with 4 bases between the two germline ends. This CDR3 has 13 residues. The CDR3 region is CASSVGATDTQYF. CDR3 coding DNA: TGTGCCAGCAGCGTAGGAGCCACAGATACGCAGTATTTT.

This chain uses TRBV29-1 with TRBJ2-1; TRBD2 matches 12 bases. J gave up 8 bases and V 6 bases, and 8 bases lay outside the gene matches. The germline gives CDR1 SQVTM, CDR2 ANQGSEA. The CDR3 has 14 residues. CDR3 sequence reads: CSVAGTSGLYEQFF. The CDR3 DNA sequence: TGCAGCGTGGCCGGGACTAGCGGGTTATATGAGCAGTTCTTC.

V is TRBV19 and J is TRBJ1-1; D possibly corresponds to TRBD1 (5 bases). Germline V CDR1 and CDR2: LNHDA, SQIVND (reference sequence). The ends were cut back, 3 bases at V and 5 bases at J, with 16 bases in the middle. This CDR3 is built from 15 residues. The CDR3 sequence is CASSMNPGRGTEAFF. The CDR3 bases are TGTGCCAGTAGTATGAACCCAGGCCGGGGGACTGAAGCTTTCTTT.

CDR3 residues: CASTSPDTQYF. DNA of the CDR3: TGTGCCAGCACCTCCCCCGATACGCAGTATTTT. V and J are TRBV28 and TRBJ2-3; D unclear. The CDR3 runs to 11 residues. V lost 7 bases and J lost 6, with 8 bases in between. Germline V gene lookup returns CDR1 MDHEN and CDR2 SYDVKM.

This clone was seen only once. The chain carries TRBV18 and TRBJ2-5; D gene uncertain. Germline V gene sequence: CDR1 KGHSH, CDR2 LQKENI. Between the trimmed V and J ends, which lost 4 bases and 0 bases, there was a span of 6 bases. There are 13 residues in the CDR3. CDR3 residues: CASSQLNQETQYF. The CDR3 DNA sequence: TGTGCCAGCTCACAACTAAACCAAGAGACCCAGTACTTC.

The chain recombines TRBV6-6 with TRBJ1-6; D uncertain. CDR1 and CDR2 from the germline V gene are MNHNY and SVGAGI (reference sequence). Trimming cost V 5 bases and J 9 bases, with 20 bases left between them. This CDR3 contains 16 residues. CDR3 in amino acids: CASSTPWTLKGSPLHF. In DNA, the CDR3 is TGTGCCAGCAGTACCCCCTGGACTTTAAAAGGTTCACCCCTCCACTTT.

The chain recombines TRBV28 with TRBJ2-7; 8 nucleotides line up with TRBD2. Germline assignment: CDR1 MDHEN and CDR2 SYDVKM. CDR3 length equals 15 residues. The J segment lost 6 bases and the V segment lost 6 bases, leaving 13 bases of the junction unmatched. The CDR3 is CASRTQGSGGPEQYF. The CDR3 bases are TGTGCCAGCAGAACCCAGGGGAGCGGGGGACCCGAGCAGTACTTC.

The rearrangement joins TRBV6-5 to TRBJ2-7; 8 bases are a match to TRBD2. There are 11 residues in the CDR3. The V gene's germline CDR1 is MNHEY and CDR2 SVGAGI. Trimming at V came to 11 bases and at J to 4 bases, leaving 4 bases not matched to a gene. The CDR3 is CAARGGYEQYF. The DNA for the CDR3 is TGTGCCGCCCGGGGGGGGTACGAGCAGTACTTC.

The V and J genes are TRBV4-1 and TRBJ2-7; a weak D match, TRBD1 (5 bases). This CDR3 comprises 15 residues. Germline V gene data show CDR1 as MGHRA and CDR2 as YSYEKL. V gave up 4 bases and J gave up 1 base, with 14 bases separating them. As DNA, the CDR3 is TGCGCCAGCAGCCCACCAGGGTTTACTTCCTACGAGCAGTACTTC. Encoded protein: CASSPPGFTSYEQYF.

The V call is TRBV9, the J call TRBJ2-1; 12 positions agree with TRBD2. The CDR3 sequence is 15 residues long. Germline CDR1 SGDLS, CDR2 YYNGEE. V trimming: 3 bases; J trimming: 8 bases; junction bases outside the gene matches: 6. CDR3 DNA: TGTGCCAGCAGCGGAACTAGCGGGGGGATCGATGAGCAGTTCTTC. The encoded protein is CASSGTSGGIDEQFF.

The chain employs TRBV13 and TRBJ2-5; D may be TRBD1 (6 bases). V dropped 6 bases and J dropped 2 bases, with 13 bases sitting between them. The V gene's germline CDR1 is PRHDT and CDR2 FYEKMQ (reference sequence). CDR3 length equals 14 residues. The CDR3 bases are TGTGCCAGCAGTAAACTTGGACAGCAAGAGACCCAGTACTTC. It is translated as CASSKLGQQETQYF. The full variable domain, in which reference TRBV13 and TRBJ2-5 provide the parts outside the CDR3, is AAGVIQSPRHLIKEKRETATLKCYPIPRHDTVYWYQQGPGQDPQFLISFYEKMQSDKGSIPDRFSAQQFSDYHSELNMSSLELGDSALYFCASSKLGQQETQYFGPGTRLLVL.

The chain recombines TRBV6-6 with TRBJ2-3; 10 positions agree with TRBD2. Germline CDR1 is MNHNY and CDR2 is SVGAGI (reference sequence). Trimming cost V 5 bases and J 2 bases; bases outside gene matches: 4. The CDR3 contains 15 residues. CDR3 sequence reads: CASSQAGGITDTQYF. Written as DNA, the CDR3 is TGTGCCAGCAGTCAAGCGGGGGGGATCACAGATACGCAGTATTTT.

In this sample, this clone turned up once. The V gene is TRBV15, the J gene TRBJ2-3, with TRBD2 matching 7 bases. Germline V gene data show CDR1 as LNHNV and CDR2 as YYDKDF (reference sequence). The CDR3 length is 14 residues. The V segment lost 4 bases and the J segment 1 base; nucleotides outside the gene matches: 2. CDR3 region: CATSNRGGTDTQYF. In DNA, the CDR3 is TGTGCCACCAGCAACCGGGGGGGCACAGATACGCAGTATTTT.

The rearrangement joins TRBV9 to TRBJ1-3; TRBD1 might be the D (6 bases). This CDR3 region has 16 residues. Trimming removed 0 bases from V and 2 bases from J, with 12 bases in between. Germline-derived CDR1 and CDR2 are SGDLS and YYNGEE. CDR3 amino acids: CASSVAQGPTGNTIYF. Written as DNA, the CDR3 is TGTGCCAGCAGCGTAGCGCAGGGGCCTACTGGAAACACCATATATTTT.